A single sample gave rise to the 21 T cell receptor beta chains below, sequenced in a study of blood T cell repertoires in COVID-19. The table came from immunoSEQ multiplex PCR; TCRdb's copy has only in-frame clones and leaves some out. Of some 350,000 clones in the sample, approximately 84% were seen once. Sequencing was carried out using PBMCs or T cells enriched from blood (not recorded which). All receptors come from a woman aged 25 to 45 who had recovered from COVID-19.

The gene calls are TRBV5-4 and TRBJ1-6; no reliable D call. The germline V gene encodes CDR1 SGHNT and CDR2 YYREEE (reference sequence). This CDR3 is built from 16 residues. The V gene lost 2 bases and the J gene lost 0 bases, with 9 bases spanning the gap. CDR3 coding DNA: TGTGCCAGCAGCTTTTTCCGGAGCTCCTATAATTCACCCCTCCACTTT. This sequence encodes CASSFFRSSYNSPLHF.

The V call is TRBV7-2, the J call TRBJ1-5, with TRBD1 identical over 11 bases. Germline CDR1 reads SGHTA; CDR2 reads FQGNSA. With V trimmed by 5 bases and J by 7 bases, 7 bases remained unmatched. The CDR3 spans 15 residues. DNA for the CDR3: TGTGCCAGCAGCGTCGGACAGGGGGCTCGCCAGCCCCAGCATTTT. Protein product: CASSVGQGARQPQHF.

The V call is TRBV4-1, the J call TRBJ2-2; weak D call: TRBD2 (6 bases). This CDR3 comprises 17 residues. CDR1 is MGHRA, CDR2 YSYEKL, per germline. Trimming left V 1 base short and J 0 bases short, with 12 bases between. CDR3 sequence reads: CASSQGMAGTNTGELFF. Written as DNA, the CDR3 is TGCGCCAGCAGCCAAGGTATGGCGGGGACGAACACCGGGGAGCTGTTTTTT.

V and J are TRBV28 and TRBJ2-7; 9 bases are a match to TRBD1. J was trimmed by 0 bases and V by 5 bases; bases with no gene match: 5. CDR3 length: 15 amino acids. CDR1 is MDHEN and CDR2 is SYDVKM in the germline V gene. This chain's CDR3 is CASSPGTGSSYEQYF. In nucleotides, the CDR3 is TGTGCCAGCAGTCCCGGGACAGGGAGCTCCTACGAGCAGTACTTC.

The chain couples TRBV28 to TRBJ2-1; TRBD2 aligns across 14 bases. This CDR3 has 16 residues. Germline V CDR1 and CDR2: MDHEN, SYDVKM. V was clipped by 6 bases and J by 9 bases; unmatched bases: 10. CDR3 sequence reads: CASRPLGTSGSVEQFF. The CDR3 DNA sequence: TGTGCCAGCAGACCTCTTGGGACTAGCGGGAGTGTTGAGCAGTTCTTC.

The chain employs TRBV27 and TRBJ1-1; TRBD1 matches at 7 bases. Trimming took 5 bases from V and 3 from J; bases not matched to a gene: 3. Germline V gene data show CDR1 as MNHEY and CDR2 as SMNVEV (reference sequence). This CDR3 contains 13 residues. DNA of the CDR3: TGTGCCAGCAGTACGGACAGGCACACTGAAGCTTTCTTT. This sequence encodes CASSTDRHTEAFF.

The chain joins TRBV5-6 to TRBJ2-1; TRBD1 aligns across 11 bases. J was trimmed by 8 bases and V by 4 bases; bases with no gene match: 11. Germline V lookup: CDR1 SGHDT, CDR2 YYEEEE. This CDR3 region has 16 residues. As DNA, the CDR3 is TGTGCCAGCAGCCCCCCAGCCCGGGACAGGGGGTATGAGCAGTTCTTC. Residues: CASSPPARDRGYEQFF.

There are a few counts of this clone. The CDR3 DNA reads TGCAGCGTTGGATCCGAGTCCCCCCAGCATTTT. Translation: CSVGSESPQHF. This chain joins TRBV29-1 and TRBJ1-5; D remains ambiguous. Germline CDR1 and CDR2: SQVTM and ANQGSEA. The V and J ends lost 4 bases and 10 bases respectively, with 11 bases between them. The CDR3 spans 11 residues.

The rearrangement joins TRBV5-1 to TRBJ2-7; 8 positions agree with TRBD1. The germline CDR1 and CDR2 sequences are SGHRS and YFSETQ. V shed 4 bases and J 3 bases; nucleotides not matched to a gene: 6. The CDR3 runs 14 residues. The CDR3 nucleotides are TGCGCCAGCAGCGCGGACAGGGATGTCTACGAGCAGTACTTC. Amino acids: CASSADRDVYEQYF.

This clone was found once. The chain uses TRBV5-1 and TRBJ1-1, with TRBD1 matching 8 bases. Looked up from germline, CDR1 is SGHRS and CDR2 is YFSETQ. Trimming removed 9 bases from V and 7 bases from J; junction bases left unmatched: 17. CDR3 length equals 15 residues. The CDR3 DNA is TGCGCCACCGACGTCGGGACAGGCTCCCGCGGTGAAGCTTTCTTT. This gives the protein CATDVGTGSRGEAFF. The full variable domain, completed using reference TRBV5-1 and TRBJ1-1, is KAGVTQTPRYLIKTRGQQVTLSCSPISGHRSVSWYQQTPGQGLQFLFEYFSETQRNKGNFPGRFSGRQFSNSRSEMNVSTLELGDSALYLCATDVGTGSRGEAFFGQGTRLTVV.

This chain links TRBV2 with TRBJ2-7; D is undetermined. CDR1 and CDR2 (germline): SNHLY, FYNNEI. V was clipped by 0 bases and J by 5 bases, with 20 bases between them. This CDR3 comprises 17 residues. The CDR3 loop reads CASSEALPVPIVDEQYF. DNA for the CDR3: TGTGCCAGCAGTGAAGCGCTTCCAGTCCCCATCGTGGACGAGCAGTACTTC.

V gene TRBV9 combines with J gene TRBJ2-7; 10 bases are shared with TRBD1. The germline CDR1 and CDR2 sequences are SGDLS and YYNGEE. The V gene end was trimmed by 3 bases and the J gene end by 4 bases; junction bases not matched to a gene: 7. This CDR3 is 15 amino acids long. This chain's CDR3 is CASSGGTGAQYEQYF. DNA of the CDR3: TGTGCCAGCAGCGGGGGGACAGGGGCGCAGTACGAGCAGTACTTC.

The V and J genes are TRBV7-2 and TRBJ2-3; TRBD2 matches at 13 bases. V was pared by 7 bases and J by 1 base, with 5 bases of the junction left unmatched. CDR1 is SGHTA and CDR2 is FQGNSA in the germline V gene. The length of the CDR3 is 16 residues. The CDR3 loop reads CASNRLAGGRTDTQYF. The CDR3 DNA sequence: TGTGCCAGCAATCGACTAGCGGGAGGCCGCACAGATACGCAGTATTTT.

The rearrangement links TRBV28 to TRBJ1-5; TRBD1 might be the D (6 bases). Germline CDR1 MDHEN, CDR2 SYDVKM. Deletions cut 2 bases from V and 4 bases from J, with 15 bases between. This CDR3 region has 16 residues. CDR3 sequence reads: CASSLLVRGANQPQHF. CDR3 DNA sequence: TGTGCCAGCAGTTTACTTGTCAGGGGAGCGAATCAGCCCCAGCATTTT.

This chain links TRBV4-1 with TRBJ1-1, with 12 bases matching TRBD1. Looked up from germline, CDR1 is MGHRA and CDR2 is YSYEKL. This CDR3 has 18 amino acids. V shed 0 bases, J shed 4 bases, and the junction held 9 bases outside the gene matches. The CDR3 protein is CASSQERDRGLVSTEAFF. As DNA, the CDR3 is TGCGCCAGCAGCCAAGAAAGGGACAGGGGGCTGGTGAGCACTGAAGCTTTCTTT.

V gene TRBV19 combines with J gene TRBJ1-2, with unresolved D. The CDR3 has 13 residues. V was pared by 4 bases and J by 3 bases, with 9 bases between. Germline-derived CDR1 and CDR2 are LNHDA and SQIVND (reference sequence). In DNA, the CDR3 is TGTGCCAGTAGTACAACAGTGGACTATGGCTACACCTTC. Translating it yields CASSTTVDYGYTF. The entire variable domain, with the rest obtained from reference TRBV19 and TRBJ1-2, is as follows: DGGITQSPKYLFRKEGQNVTLSCEQNLNHDAMYWYRQDPGQGLRLIYYSQIVNDFQKGDIAEGYSVSREKKESFPLTVTSAQKNPTAFYLCASSTTVDYGYTFGSGTRLTVV.

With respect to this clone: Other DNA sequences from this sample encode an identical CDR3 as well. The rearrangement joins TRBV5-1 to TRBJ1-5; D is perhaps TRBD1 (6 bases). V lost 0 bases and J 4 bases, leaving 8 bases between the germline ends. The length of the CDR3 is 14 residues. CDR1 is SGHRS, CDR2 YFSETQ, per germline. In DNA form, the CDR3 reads TGCGCCAGCAGCTTGGAGGGGGGGAATCAGCCCCAGCATTTT. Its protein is CASSLEGGNQPQHF.

The CDR3 sequence: CASSVGDGYTF. In DNA form, the CDR3 reads TGCGCCAGCAGTGTAGGGGATGGCTACACCTTC. V and J are TRBV10-2 and TRBJ1-2, with TRBD1 as a possible D gene (5 bases). The V gene's germline CDR1 is WSHSY and CDR2 SAAADI. This CDR3 comprises 11 residues. Trimming removed 4 bases from V and 6 bases from J, with 6 bases in between.

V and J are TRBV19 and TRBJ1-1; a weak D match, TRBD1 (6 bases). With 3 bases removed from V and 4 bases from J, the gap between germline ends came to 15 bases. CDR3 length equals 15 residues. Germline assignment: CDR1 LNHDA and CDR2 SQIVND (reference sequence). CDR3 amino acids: CASSILRKTGTEAFF. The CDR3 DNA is TGTGCCAGTAGTATTTTGCGGAAGACAGGCACTGAAGCTTTCTTT.

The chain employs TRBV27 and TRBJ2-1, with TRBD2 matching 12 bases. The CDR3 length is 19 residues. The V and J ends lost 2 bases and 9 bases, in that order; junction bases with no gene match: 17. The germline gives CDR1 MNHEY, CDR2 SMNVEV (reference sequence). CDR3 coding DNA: TGTGCCAGCAGTTTAGGTGTGGCTAGCGGGAGGGCCGGACAATTTGAGCAGTTCTTC. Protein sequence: CASSLGVASGRAGQFEQFF.

The CDR3, as DNA: TGCGCCAGCAGCCTCGGGACAGGCTCTGGAAACACCATATATTTT. This gives the protein CASSLGTGSGNTIYF. The chain recombines TRBV5-1 with TRBJ1-3; 8 nucleotides match TRBD1. CDR1 and CDR2 (germline): SGHRS, YFSETQ. After removal of 4 bases from V and 0 bases from J, the junction contained 3 bases not matched to a gene. The CDR3 is 15 residues long.